The 32 T cell receptor beta chains in this list originate from one sample, sequenced in a study of blood T cells in healthy people across ages. With a J-beta primer mix and a sample-barcoded 5' primer, a second PCR ran about 6 to 11 cycles. In TCRdb, the 5' RACE reads were re-called with MiXCR into one record per CDR3 protein. The repertoire holds 980,000 or so distinct CDR3 sequences, under 50% seen once, with under 15% in the top ten. Sequencing was done on a sample of blood. Receptor source: a man aged 30 to 45 in good health.

V is TRBV6-2 or TRBV6-3 and J is TRBJ1-5; D remains unclear. CDR1 MNHEY and CDR2 SVGEGT come from the germline V gene. V shed 2 bases and J shed 2 bases, with 7 bases lying between them. The length of the CDR3 is 14 residues. The CDR3 protein is CASSYVGGNQPQHF. CDR3 coding DNA: TGTGCCAGCAGTTACGTCGGGGGCAATCAGCCCCAGCATTTT.

There are many counts of this clonotype. The chain couples TRBV7-2 to TRBJ2-3, with a weak D call TRBD1 (5 bases). Germline V gene sequence: CDR1 SGHTA, CDR2 FQGNSA. Trimming stripped 4 bases from V and 9 bases from J, with 17 bases between. The CDR3 covers 14 residues. CDR3 loop: CASSSSRPQGTQYF. The CDR3 DNA is TGTGCCAGCAGCTCCTCGCGGCCCCAGGGCACGCAGTATTTT.

The chain has TRBV7-9 and TRBJ1-4; D is ambiguous. Germline CDR1 is SEHNR and CDR2 is FQNEAQ (reference sequence). The germline V and J ends were trimmed by 1 base and 7 bases, with 13 bases remaining between them. The CDR3 is 15 residues long. In nucleotides, the CDR3 is TGTGCCAGCAGCTTAGTTCCGGGTTCGAGTGAAAAACTGTTTTTT. This gives the protein CASSLVPGSSEKLFF.

For this clonotype: The junction shows a germline mismatch at one end, possibly a read error. The chain carries TRBV28 and TRBJ1-2; D is unclear. CDR1 is MDHEN, CDR2 SYDVKM, per germline. The CDR3 runs 16 residues. CDR3 coding DNA: TGTGCCAGCAGTTTAAATCTTATGAGTTTGTCCTATGGCTACACCTTT. Translated, it gives CASSLNLMSLSYGYTF.

This clonotype was counted between two and nine times. J is TRBJ2-1 and V is TRBV7-2, with D tentatively TRBD1 (7 bases). The CDR3 consists of 16 residues. Germline V lookup: CDR1 SGHTA, CDR2 FQGNSA. Trimming pared 6 bases from V and 5 bases from J, leaving 20 bases between. Here the CDR3 reads CASRIGPRGVNNEQFF. For the CDR3, the DNA is TGTGCCAGCAGGATAGGGCCCAGGGGGGTCAACAATGAGCAGTTCTTC. The variable domain in full, completed from reference TRBV7-2 and TRBJ2-1, reads GAGVSQSPSNKVTEKGKDVELRCDPISGHTALYWYRQSLGQGLEFLIYFQGNSAPDKSGLPSDRFSAERTGGSVSTLTIQRTQQEDSAVYLCASRIGPRGVNNEQFFGPGTRLTVL.

This clonotype was observed a few times. This chain connects TRBV20-1 to TRBJ2-7, with 12 bases matching TRBD2. CDR1 is DFQATT, CDR2 SNEGSKA, per germline (reference sequence). The CDR3 has 16 residues. Trimming took 1 base from V and 0 from J; bases not matched to a gene: 4. The CDR3 DNA sequence: TGCAGTGCTAGAGGGACTAGCGGGGCCAGCTCCTACGAGCAGTACTTC. Its protein is CSARGTSGASSYEQYF.

This clonotype showed up just a few times. The chain couples TRBV4-2 to TRBJ2-1; D uncertain. The CDR3 runs 12 residues. The ends were cut back, 4 bases at V and 8 bases at J, with 9 bases in the middle. CDR1 LGHNA and CDR2 YNFKEQ come from the germline V gene. CDR3 in amino acids: CASSRDLDEQFF. In DNA form, the CDR3 reads TGTGCCAGCAGCCGAGACCTCGATGAGCAGTTCTTC.

CDR3 bases: TGTGCCAGCAGTTACTTCACCGGGGAGCTGTTTTTT. It yields the protein CASSYFTGELFF. The chain employs TRBV6-2 or TRBV6-3 and TRBJ2-2, with unresolved D. This CDR3 region has 12 residues. CDR1 is MNHEY, CDR2 SVGEGT, per germline. The V end was cut by 1 base, the J end by 4 bases, with 1 base between.

CDR3 DNA sequence: TGTGCCAGCAGCGCGACAGGGGTTCGTACTGAAGCTTTCTTT. This sequence encodes CASSATGVRTEAFF. This chain uses TRBV11-1 with TRBJ1-1, with 8 bases aligning to TRBD1. Germline values: CDR1 SGHAT, CDR2 FQDESV (reference sequence). The CDR3 length is 14 residues. Trimming at V came to 5 bases and at J to 5 bases, leaving 7 bases not matched to a gene.

The rearrangement uses TRBV6-6 and TRBJ2-1; D not resolved. This CDR3 has 16 residues. In germline, CDR1 is MNHNY, CDR2 SVGAGI (reference sequence). V shed 0 bases and J shed 4 bases, with 13 bases lying between them. This CDR3 reads CASSYSSDRAYNEQFF. In DNA, the CDR3 is TGTGCCAGCAGTTACTCTTCCGACCGGGCGTACAATGAGCAGTTCTTC.

The genes are TRBV7-2 and TRBJ2-5; D is unclear. This CDR3 has 13 residues. V dropped 2 bases and J dropped 5 bases, with 9 bases sitting between them. Per the germline V gene, CDR1 is SGHTA and CDR2 is FQGNSA. CDR3 sequence reads: CASSLRRTETQYF. Here the CDR3 DNA reads TGTGCCAGCAGCTTAAGACGGACGGAGACCCAGTACTTC. The entire variable domain, with the rest obtained from reference TRBV7-2 and TRBJ2-5, is as follows: GAGVSQSPSNKVTEKGKDVELRCDPISGHTALYWYRQSLGQGLEFLIYFQGNSAPDKSGLPSDRFSAERTGGSVSTLTIQRTQQEDSAVYLCASSLRRTETQYFGPGTRLLVL.

Concerning this clonotype: A read error may account for a junction end that differs from germline. This chain connects TRBV7-7 to TRBJ2-5; maybe TRBD2 (6 bases). Germline V gene sequence: CDR1 SSHAT, CDR2 FNYEAQ (reference sequence). The CDR3 spans 17 residues. The CDR3 sequence: CASSLGQRDWGRETQYF. Written as DNA, the CDR3 is TGTGCTAGCAGCTTAGGCCAACGGGACTGGGGGAGAGAGACCCAGTACTTC.

The chain couples TRBV12-3 or TRBV12-4 to TRBJ2-1, with D perhaps TRBD2 (6 bases). The CDR3 covers 13 residues. V lost 6 bases to trimming and J lost 12 bases, with 18 bases between them. CDR3 coding DNA: TGTGCCAGCAGGGGCCCGACGGGGGATGGGCAGTTCTTC. It is translated as CASRGPTGDGQFF.

This clonotype came up a few times. The chain employs TRBV28 and TRBJ2-7, with a tentative D call TRBD2 (5 bases). Per the germline V gene, CDR1 is MDHEN and CDR2 is SYDVKM. The CDR3 is made up of 14 amino acids. V dropped 3 bases and J dropped 0 bases, with 9 bases sitting between them. CDR3 region: CASSLGATSYEQYF. The CDR3 DNA is TGTGCCAGCAGTTTGGGAGCGACCTCCTACGAGCAGTACTTC.

A few counts support this clonotype. V usage is TRBV12-3 or TRBV12-4 and J usage is TRBJ2-7; D is perhaps TRBD1 (6 bases). CDR3 length equals 14 residues. V dropped 4 bases and J dropped 1 base, with 11 bases sitting between them. The CDR3 DNA reads as TGTGCCAGCAGTTCACCAGGGGTGTCCTACGAGCAGTACTTC. It encodes CASSSPGVSYEQYF.

The chain joins TRBV28 to TRBJ1-4; 10 positions match TRBD1. Germline V gene sequence: CDR1 MDHEN, CDR2 SYDVKM. V shed 6 bases, J shed 4 bases, and the junction held 8 bases outside the gene matches. CDR3 size: 16 residues. CDR3 protein: CASSPDRGLGNEKLFF. CDR3 DNA sequence: TGTGCCAGCAGCCCCGACAGGGGGCTAGGTAATGAAAAACTGTTTTTT.

This chain uses TRBV30 with TRBJ2-1; D might be TRBD1 or TRBD2, each matching 5 bases. Trimming left V 0 bases short and J 2 bases short, with 11 bases between. The length of the CDR3 is 15 residues. Germline-derived CDR1 and CDR2 are GTSNPN and SVGIG (reference sequence). Here the CDR3 reads CAWSVLGTTYNEQFF. The CDR3, as DNA: TGTGCCTGGAGTGTACTTGGGACGACCTACAATGAGCAGTTCTTC.

The chain is built from TRBV29-1 and TRBJ2-7; a weak D match, TRBD2 (6 bases). Germline V gene data show CDR1 as SQVTM and CDR2 as ANQGSEA. CDR3 length: 13 residues. V was trimmed by 4 bases and J by 5 bases, leaving 15 bases between them. The DNA for the CDR3 is TGCAGCGTTGGGGGGGTACCTCACCACGAGCAGTACTTC. It is translated as CSVGGVPHHEQYF.

This clonotype was detected a few times. The genes are TRBV4-1 and TRBJ1-5; 9 bases fit TRBD1. With V trimmed by 0 bases and J by 5 bases, 5 bases remained unmatched. This CDR3 has 16 residues. Germline lookup yields CDR1 MGHRA and CDR2 YSYEKL. CDR3 amino acids: CASSQEWGQGYQPQHF. CDR3 bases: TGCGCCAGCAGCCAAGAATGGGGACAGGGATATCAGCCCCAGCATTTT.

The chain carries TRBV21-1 and TRBJ1-2; the table's D gene call, TRBD1, was not cross checked with the DNA. TRBV21-1 corresponds to a pseudogene. The CDR3 has 14 amino acids. CDR3 nucleotide sequence: TGTGCCAGAAACGGGACAGGGGCCAAAGGTGGCTACACCTTC. Translated, it gives CARNGTGAKGGYTF.

Here the CDR3 reads CASSSRTAGEQYF. In nucleotides, the CDR3 is TGTGCCAGCAGCTCCAGGACCGCGGGGGAGCAGTACTTC. V usage is TRBV7-2 and J usage is TRBJ2-4, with 7 bases aligning to TRBD2. V shed 4 bases, J shed 13 bases, and the junction held 10 bases outside the gene matches. Germline V lookup: CDR1 SGHTA, CDR2 FQGNSA. The CDR3 has 13 amino acids.

The V call is TRBV12-3 or TRBV12-4, the J call TRBJ2-6; the match to TRBD1 covers 9 bases. The CDR3 runs 18 residues. V shed 5 bases, J shed 0 bases, and the junction held 8 bases outside the gene matches. CDR3 nucleotide sequence: TGTGCCAGCAGTCCGCGACAGGGGGATGGCTCTGGGGCCAACGTCCTGACTTTC. Translating it yields CASSPRQGDGSGANVLTF.

This clonotype appeared once. The chain carries TRBV11-1 and TRBJ2-1; 7 nucleotides match TRBD2. Germline trimming cut 2 bases from V and 9 bases from J; bases unmatched to any gene: 10. The CDR3 loop spans 15 amino acids. Germline loops: CDR1 SGHAT, CDR2 FQDESV (reference sequence). The CDR3 DNA reads TGTGCCAGCAGCTTACTGGGGGGGACTATGGTTGAGCAGTTCTTC. Translation gives CASSLLGGTMVEQFF.

The J gene is TRBJ2-7, the V gene TRBV9; D remains ambiguous. V shed 3 bases and J shed 1 base, with 14 bases lying between them. The CDR3 loop spans 15 amino acids. Germline loops: CDR1 SGDLS, CDR2 YYNGEE. The CDR3 DNA reads TGTGCCAGCAGCGGGGGTGTAGGACCTTCCTACGAGCAGTACTTC. Translating it yields CASSGGVGPSYEQYF.

There are a few counts of this clonotype. The DNA of the CDR3 is TGCGCCAGCAGCCAAGTCTTGGCCGAGCCCTACAATGAGCAGTTCTTC. Amino acid sequence: CASSQVLAEPYNEQFF. The chain links TRBV4-1 to TRBJ2-1; D gene ambiguous. The germline CDR1 and CDR2 sequences are MGHRA and YSYEKL. CDR3 length: 16 residues. V was trimmed by 1 base and J by 2 bases, leaving 12 bases between them.

This clonotype has just a few counts. The V and J genes are TRBV6-2 or TRBV6-3 and TRBJ2-1, with D maybe TRBD1 (5 bases). The germline V gene has CDR1 MNHEY and CDR2 SVGEGT. V lost 7 bases to trimming and J lost 2 bases, with 9 bases between them. The CDR3 is made up of 13 amino acids. This CDR3 reads CASKGFAYNEQFF. In DNA, the CDR3 is TGTGCCAGCAAGGGGTTCGCCTACAATGAGCAGTTCTTC.

Note on this clonotype: At one boundary the junction diverges from the germline segment, which might be a read error. The CDR3 DNA sequence: TGTGCCAGCAGTTATTCGTCTTTCAGAGAGGCCCAGTACTTC. Its translation is CASSYSSFREAQYF. V usage is TRBV12-3 or TRBV12-4 and J usage is TRBJ2-5, with D hard to call. The CDR3 has 14 residues.

This clonotype was detected a few times. The chain uses TRBV20-1 and TRBJ2-3; TRBD2 might be the D (6 bases). With 0 bases removed from V and 10 bases from J, the gap between germline ends came to 14 bases. The germline V gene encodes CDR1 DFQATT and CDR2 SNEGSKA (reference sequence). The CDR3 has 13 amino acids. The CDR3 loop is CSARDHGSLAQYF. The CDR3, as DNA: TGCAGTGCTAGAGATCACGGGAGCCTTGCGCAGTATTTT.

CDR3: CATSRDLTEPQEQYF. For the CDR3, the DNA is TGTGCCACCAGCAGAGATCTGACGGAACCCCAAGAGCAGTACTTC. This rearrangement joins TRBV15 to TRBJ2-4; D remains unclear. The CDR3 covers 15 residues. V lost 0 bases, J lost 13 bases, and 19 bases lay in between. Per germline, CDR1 LNHNV and CDR2 YYDKDF (reference sequence).

The chain links TRBV6-1 to TRBJ1-5; D is possibly TRBD1 (5 bases). Germline-derived CDR1 and CDR2 are MNHNS and SASEGT. There are 13 residues in the CDR3. The V end was cut by 8 bases, the J end by 1 base, with 9 bases between. The CDR3 here is CASLRDSNQPQHF. The CDR3 DNA is TGTGCCAGCCTCCGGGACAGCAATCAGCCCCAGCATTTT.

This clonotype was picked up a small number of times. The CDR3 sequence: CASSLDTTQYF. Written as DNA, the CDR3 is TGTGCCAGCAGCTTAGACACGACCCAGTACTTC. V is TRBV11-2 and J is TRBJ2-5; unclear D gene. CDR1 is SGHAT, CDR2 FQNNGV, per germline. The CDR3 is made up of 11 amino acids. V shed 0 bases and J shed 7 bases, with 3 bases lying between them.

Points on this clonotype: One end of the junction does not line up with germline, which may come from a read error. This chain joins TRBV20-1 and TRBJ2-1, with TRBD2 identical over 7 bases. CDR3 length: 13 residues. In germline, CDR1 is DFQATT, CDR2 SNEGSKA (reference sequence). The DNA of the CDR3 is TGCGGTGCCCCTAGGACTAGGCCCGGTGAGCAGTTCTTC. Translating it yields CGAPRTRPGEQFF.